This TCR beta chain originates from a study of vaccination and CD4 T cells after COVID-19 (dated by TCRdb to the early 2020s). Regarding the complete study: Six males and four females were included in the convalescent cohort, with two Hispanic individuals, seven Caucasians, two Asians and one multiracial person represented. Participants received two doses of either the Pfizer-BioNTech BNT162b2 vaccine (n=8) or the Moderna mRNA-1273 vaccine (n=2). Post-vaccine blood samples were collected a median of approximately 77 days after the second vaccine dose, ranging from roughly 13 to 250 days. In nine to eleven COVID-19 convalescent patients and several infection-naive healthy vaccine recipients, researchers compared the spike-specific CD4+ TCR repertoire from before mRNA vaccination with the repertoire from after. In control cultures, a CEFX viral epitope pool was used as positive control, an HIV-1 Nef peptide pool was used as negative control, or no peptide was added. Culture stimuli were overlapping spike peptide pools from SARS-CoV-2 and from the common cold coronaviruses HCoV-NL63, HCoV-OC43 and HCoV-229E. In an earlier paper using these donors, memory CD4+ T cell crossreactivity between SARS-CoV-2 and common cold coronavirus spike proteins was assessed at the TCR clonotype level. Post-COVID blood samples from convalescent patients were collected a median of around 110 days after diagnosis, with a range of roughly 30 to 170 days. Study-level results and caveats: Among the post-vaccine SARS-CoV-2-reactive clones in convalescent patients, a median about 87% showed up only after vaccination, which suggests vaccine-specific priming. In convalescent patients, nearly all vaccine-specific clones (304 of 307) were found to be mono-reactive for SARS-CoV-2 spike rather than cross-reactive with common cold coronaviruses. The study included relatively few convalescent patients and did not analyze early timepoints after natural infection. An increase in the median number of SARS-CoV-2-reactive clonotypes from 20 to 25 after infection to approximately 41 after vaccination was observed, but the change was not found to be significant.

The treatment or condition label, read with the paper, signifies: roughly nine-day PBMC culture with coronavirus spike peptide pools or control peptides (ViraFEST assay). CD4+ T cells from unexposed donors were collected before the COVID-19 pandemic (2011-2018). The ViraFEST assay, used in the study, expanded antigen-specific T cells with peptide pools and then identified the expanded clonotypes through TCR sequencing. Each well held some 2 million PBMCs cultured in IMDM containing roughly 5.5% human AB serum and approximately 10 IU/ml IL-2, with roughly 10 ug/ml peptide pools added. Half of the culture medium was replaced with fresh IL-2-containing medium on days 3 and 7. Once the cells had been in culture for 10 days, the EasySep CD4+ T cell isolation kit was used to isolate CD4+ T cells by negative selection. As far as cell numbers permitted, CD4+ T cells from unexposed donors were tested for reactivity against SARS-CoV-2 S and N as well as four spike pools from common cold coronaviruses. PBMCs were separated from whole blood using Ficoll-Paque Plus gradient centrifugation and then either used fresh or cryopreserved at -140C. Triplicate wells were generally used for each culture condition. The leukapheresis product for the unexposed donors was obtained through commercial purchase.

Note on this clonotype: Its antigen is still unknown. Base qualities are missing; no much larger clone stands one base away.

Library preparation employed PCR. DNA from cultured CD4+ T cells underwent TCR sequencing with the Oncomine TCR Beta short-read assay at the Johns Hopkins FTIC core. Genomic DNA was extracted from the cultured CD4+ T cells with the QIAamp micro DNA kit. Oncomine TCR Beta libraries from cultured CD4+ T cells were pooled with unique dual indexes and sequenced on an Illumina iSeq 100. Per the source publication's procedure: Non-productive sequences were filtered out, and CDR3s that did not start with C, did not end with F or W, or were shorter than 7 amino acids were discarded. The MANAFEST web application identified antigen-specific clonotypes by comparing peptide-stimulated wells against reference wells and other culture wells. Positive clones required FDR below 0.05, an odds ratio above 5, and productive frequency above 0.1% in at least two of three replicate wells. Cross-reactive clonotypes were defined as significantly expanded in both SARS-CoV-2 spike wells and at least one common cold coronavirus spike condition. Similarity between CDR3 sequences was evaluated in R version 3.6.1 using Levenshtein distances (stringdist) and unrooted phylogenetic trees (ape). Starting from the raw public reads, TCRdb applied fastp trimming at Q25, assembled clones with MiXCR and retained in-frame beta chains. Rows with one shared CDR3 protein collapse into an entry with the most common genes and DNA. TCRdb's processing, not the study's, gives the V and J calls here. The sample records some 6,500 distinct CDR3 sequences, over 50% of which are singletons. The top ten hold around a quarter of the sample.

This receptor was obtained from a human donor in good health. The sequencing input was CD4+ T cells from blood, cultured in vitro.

The CDR3 loop reads CSARGQGTDTQYF. In nucleotide form, the sequence is TGCAGTGCTCGAGGACAGGGAACAGATACGCAGTATTTT. This chain is built from TRBV20-1 and TRBJ2-3; the junction holds 8 bases that match TRBD1. The CDR3 numbers 13 residues from cysteine through phenylalanine. The only DNA kept is the CDR3, 39 bases in frame from the first base. The germline V gene (reference sequence) provides CDR1 DFQATT and CDR2 SNEGSKA. V lost 5 bases and J lost 3 bases, and the count of bases not matched to a germline gene is 4.